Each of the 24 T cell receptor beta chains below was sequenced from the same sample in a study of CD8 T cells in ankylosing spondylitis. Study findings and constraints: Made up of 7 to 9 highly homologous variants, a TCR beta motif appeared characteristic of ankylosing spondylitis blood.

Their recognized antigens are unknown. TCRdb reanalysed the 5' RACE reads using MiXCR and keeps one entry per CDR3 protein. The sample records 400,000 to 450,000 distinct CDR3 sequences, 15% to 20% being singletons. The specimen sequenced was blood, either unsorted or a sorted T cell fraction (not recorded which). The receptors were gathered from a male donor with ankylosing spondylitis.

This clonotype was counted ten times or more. This chain's CDR3 is CSGRWGSGELFF. The CDR3 coding sequence is TGCAGCGGTCGATGGGGATCCGGGGAGCTGTTTTTT. The chain links TRBV29-1 to TRBJ2-2; D gene uncertain. The V gene lost 7 bases and the J gene lost 6 bases, with 12 bases spanning the gap. Looked up from germline, CDR1 is SQVTM and CDR2 is ANQGSEA. The CDR3 is 12 residues long.

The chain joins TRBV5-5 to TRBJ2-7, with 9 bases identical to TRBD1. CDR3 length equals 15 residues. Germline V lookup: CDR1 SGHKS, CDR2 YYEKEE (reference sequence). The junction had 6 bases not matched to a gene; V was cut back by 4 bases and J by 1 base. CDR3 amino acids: CASSRRGQGSYEQYF. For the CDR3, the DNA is TGTGCCAGCAGCAGGCGGGGACAGGGATCCTACGAGCAGTACTTC.

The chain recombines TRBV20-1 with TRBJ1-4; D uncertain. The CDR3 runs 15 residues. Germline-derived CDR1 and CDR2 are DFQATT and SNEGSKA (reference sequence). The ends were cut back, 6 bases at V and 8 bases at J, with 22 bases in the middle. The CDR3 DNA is TGCAGTGCAATAGAGGGCGGCCACGGAGAGGAAAAACTGTTTTTT. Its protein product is CSAIEGGHGEEKLFF.

CDR3 in DNA: TGTGCCAGCAGCTTAGACCTTGACAGGGGGGCCAGCTACGAGCAGTACTTC. Residues: CASSLDLDRGASYEQYF. The gene calls are TRBV7-9 and TRBJ2-7; 9 bases fit TRBD1. Germline V lookup: CDR1 SEHNR, CDR2 FQNEAQ (reference sequence). V shed 1 base and J 3 bases; nucleotides not matched to a gene: 10. The CDR3 loop spans 17 amino acids. Full variable domain (rest looked up from reference TRBV7-9 and TRBJ2-7): DTGVSQNPRHKITKRGQNVTFRCDPISEHNRLYWYRQTLGQGPEFLTYFQNEAQLEKSRLLSDRFSAERPKGSFSTLEIQRTEQGDSAMYLCASSLDLDRGASYEQYFGPGTRLTVT.

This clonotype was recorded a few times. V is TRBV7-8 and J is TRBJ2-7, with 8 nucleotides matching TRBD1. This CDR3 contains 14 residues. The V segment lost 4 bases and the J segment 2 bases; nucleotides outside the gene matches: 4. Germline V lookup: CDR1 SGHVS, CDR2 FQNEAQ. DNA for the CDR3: TGTGCCAGCAGCTCGACAGGGGTCCCCTACGAGCAGTACTTC. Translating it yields CASSSTGVPYEQYF.

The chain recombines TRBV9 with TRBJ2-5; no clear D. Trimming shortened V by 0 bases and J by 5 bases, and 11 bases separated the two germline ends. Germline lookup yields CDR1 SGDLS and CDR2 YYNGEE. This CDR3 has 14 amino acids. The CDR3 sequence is CASSVEASGETQYF. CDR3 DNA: TGTGCCAGCAGCGTAGAGGCTAGTGGGGAGACCCAGTACTTC.

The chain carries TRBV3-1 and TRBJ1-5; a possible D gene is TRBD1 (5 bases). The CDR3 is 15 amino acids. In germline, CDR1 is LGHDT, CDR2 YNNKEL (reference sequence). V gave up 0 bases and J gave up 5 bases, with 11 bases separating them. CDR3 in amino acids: CASSQDRGGYQPQHF. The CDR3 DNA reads TGTGCCAGCAGCCAAGATCGGGGCGGGTATCAGCCCCAGCATTTT.

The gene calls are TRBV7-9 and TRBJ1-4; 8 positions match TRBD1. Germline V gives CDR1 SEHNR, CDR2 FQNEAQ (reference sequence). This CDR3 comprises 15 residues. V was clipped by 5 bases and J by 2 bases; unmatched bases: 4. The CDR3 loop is CASSRQGRTNEKLFF. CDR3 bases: TGTGCCAGCAGCCGACAGGGGCGGACTAATGAAAAACTGTTTTTT. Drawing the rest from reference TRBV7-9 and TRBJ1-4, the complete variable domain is DTGVSQNPRHKITKRGQNVTFRCDPISEHNRLYWYRQTLGQGPEFLTYFQNEAQLEKSRLLSDRFSAERPKGSFSTLEIQRTEQGDSAMYLCASSRQGRTNEKLFFGSGTQLSVL.

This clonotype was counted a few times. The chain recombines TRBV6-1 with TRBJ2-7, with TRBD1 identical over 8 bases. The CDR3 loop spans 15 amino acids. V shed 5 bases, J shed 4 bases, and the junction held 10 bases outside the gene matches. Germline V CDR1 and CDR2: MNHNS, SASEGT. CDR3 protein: CASSPGRGRVYEQYF. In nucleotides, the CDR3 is TGTGCCAGCAGTCCGGGCAGGGGGCGCGTTTACGAGCAGTACTTC.

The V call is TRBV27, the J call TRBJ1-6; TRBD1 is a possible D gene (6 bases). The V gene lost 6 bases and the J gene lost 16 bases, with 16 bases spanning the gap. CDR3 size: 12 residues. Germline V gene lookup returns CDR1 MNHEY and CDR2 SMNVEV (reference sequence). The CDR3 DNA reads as TGTGCCAGCAGCACTGGGGGCCGCCAACTCCACTTT. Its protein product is CASSTGGRQLHF.

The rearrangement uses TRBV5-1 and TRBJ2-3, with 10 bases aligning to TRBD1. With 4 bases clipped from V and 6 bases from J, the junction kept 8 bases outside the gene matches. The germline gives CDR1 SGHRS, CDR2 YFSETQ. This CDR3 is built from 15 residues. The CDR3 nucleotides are TGCGCCAGCAGCCGCACCCCGGGACAGGGGGATACGCAGTATTTT. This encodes CASSRTPGQGDTQYF.

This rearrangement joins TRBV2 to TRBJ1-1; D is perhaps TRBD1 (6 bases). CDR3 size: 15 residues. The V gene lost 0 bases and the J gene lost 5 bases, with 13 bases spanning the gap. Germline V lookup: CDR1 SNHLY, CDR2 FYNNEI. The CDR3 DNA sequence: TGTGCCAGCAGTGAAGCGAGGGGGGCTGGAACTGAAGCTTTCTTT. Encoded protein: CASSEARGAGTEAFF. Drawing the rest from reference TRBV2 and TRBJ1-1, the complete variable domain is EPEVTQTPSHQVTQMGQEVILRCVPISNHLYFYWYRQILGQKVEFLVSFYNNEISEKSEIFDDQFSVERPDGSNFTLKIRSTKLEDSAMYFCASSEARGAGTEAFFGQGTRLTVV.

The CDR3 DNA reads as TGTGCCAGCAAATCGGGCGGGAGCGGGTACAATGAGCAGTTCTTC. It yields the protein CASKSGGSGYNEQFF. The chain employs TRBV6-2 or TRBV6-3 and TRBJ2-1; 7 bases are shared with TRBD2. The V and J ends lost 7 bases and 4 bases, in that order; junction bases with no gene match: 10. Per germline, CDR1 MNHEY and CDR2 SVGEGT. The CDR3 runs to 15 residues.

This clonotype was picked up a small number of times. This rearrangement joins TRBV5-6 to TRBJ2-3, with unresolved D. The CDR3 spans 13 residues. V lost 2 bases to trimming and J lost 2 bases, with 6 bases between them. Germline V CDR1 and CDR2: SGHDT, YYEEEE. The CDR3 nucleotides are TGTGCCAGCAGCTTCCGTCCCACAGATACGCAGTATTTT. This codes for CASSFRPTDTQYF.

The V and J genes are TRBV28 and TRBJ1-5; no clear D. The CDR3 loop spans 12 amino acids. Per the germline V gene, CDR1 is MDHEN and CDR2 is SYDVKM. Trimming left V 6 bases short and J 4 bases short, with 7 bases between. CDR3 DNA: TGTGCCAGCAGGTGGGGAAATCAGCCCCAGCATTTT. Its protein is CASRWGNQPQHF.

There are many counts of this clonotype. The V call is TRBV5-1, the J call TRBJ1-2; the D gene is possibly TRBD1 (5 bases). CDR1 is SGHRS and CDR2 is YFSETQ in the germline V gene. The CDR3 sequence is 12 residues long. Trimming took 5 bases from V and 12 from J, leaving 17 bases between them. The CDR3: CASSQFWGEHTF. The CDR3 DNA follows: TGCGCCAGCAGTCAGTTCTGGGGGGAACACACCTTC.

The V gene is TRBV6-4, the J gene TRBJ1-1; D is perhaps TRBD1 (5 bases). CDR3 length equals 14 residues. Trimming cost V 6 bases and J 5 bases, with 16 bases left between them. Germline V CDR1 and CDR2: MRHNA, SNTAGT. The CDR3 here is CASSREGKRTEAFF. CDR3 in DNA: TGTGCCAGCAGCCGAGAGGGGAAGCGGACTGAAGCTTTCTTT.

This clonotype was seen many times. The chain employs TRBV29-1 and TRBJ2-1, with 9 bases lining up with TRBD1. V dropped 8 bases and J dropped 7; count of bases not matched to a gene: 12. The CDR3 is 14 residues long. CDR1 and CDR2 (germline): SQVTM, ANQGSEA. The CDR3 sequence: CSTRDRDLGNEQFF. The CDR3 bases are TGCAGCACCCGGGACAGGGACCTAGGGAATGAGCAGTTCTTC.

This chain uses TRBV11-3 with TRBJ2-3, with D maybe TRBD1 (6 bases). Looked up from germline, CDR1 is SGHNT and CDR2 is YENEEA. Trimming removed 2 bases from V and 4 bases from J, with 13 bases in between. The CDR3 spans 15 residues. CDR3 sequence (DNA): TGTGCCAGCAGCTTAAAGGGACAAAAATCAGATACGCAGTATTTT. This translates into CASSLKGQKSDTQYF.

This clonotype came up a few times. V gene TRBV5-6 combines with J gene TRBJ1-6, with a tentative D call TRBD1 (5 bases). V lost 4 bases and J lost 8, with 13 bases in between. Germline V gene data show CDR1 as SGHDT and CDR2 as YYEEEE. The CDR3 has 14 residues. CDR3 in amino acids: CASSLQDGYSPLHF. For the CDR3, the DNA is TGTGCCAGCAGCCTACAGGACGGATATTCACCCCTCCACTTT.

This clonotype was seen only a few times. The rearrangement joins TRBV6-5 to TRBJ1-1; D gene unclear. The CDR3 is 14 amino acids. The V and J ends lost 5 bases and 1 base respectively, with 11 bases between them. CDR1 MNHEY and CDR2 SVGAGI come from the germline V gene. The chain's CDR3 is CASSNRASNTEAFF. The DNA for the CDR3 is TGTGCCAGCAGTAACCGGGCCTCGAACACTGAAGCTTTCTTT.

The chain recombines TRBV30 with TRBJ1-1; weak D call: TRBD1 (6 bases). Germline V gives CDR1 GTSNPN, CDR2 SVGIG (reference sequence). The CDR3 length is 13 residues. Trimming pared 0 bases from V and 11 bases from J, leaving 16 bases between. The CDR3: CAWSVQGTAGAFF. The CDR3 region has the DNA TGTGCCTGGAGTGTACAGGGCACGGCCGGGGCTTTCTTT.

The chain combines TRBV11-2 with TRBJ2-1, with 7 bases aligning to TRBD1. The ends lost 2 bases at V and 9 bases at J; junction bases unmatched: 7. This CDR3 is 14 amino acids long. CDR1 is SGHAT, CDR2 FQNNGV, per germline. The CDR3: CASSLTASGGEQFF. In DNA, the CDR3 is TGTGCCAGCAGCTTAACGGCCTCAGGGGGTGAGCAGTTCTTC. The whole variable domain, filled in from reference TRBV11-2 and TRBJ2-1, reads EAGVAQSPRYKIIEKRQSVAFWCNPISGHATLYWYQQILGQGPKLLIQFQNNGVVDDSQLPKDRFSAERLKGVDSTLKIQPAKLEDSAVYLCASSLTASGGEQFFGPGTRLTVL.

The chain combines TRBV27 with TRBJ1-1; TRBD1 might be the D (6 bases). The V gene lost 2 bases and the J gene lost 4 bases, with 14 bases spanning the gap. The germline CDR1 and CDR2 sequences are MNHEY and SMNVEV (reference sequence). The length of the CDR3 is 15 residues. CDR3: CASSLTGPRGTEAFF. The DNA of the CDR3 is TGTGCCAGCAGTTTAACAGGGCCCAGGGGCACTGAAGCTTTCTTT.